This TCR beta chain was captured in a study of Ad26.COV2.S vaccination and SARS-CoV-2 variants. Regarding treatment: over 15 received Ad26.COV2.S at low or high dose, single or two shots; several received placebo; per-sample allocation not given. Specimens were obtained on day 63 following the first vaccine or placebo injection. Here immunoSEQ multiplex PCR was the method, and the copy in TCRdb shows in-frame clones only, minus some. In the table there are roughly 380,000 clones, around 86% of which are singletons. Study-wide results and limits: Vaccine recipients showed a spike-specific TCR breadth that was higher than in placebo recipients.

Concerning this clone: The antigen is unknown.

Losses at the gene ends were 4 bases for V and 6 bases for J; bases not matched to a gene: 6. The CDR3 spans 14 residues. Germline CDR1 reads SGDLS; CDR2 reads YYNGEE. This chain connects TRBV9 to TRBJ2-1, with TRBD2 matching over 8 bases. This TCR came from a person between 18 and 60 years old who received the Ad26.COV2.S COVID-19 vaccine or a placebo. Sequencing used peripheral blood, obtained in a trial of Ad26.COV2.S vaccine versus placebo. The CDR3 region is CASSIPGLGNEQFF. The CDR3 nucleotides read TGTGCCAGCAGCATTCCGGGACTAGGCAATGAGCAGTTCTTC.